The next 23 T cell receptor beta chains were all read from a single sample in a study of metastatic and nonmetastatic thyroid tumors. TCRdb re-analyzed the PCR reads using MiXCR. Of 25,000 to 35,000 clones in the sample, under 4.5% were seen once. Treatment of any kind had been given to no patient before thyroid surgery. The sample was blood. Source of these receptors: a female donor with papillary thyroid cancer or a benign thyroid nodule (not recorded which). Some clones in this sample may be carry-over from other donors' samples.

The genes are TRBV5-1 and TRBJ2-2; D is uncertain. Germline V gene data show CDR1 as SGHRS and CDR2 as YFSETQ. V was clipped by 7 bases and J by 5 bases, with 12 bases between them. CDR3 length: 13 amino acids. CDR3 in amino acids: CASVPDPTGELFF. The DNA for the CDR3 is TGCGCCAGCGTACCCGACCCTACCGGGGAGCTGTTTTTT.

This chain joins TRBV27 and TRBJ1-2; TRBD1 matches at 10 bases. CDR1 and CDR2 (germline): MNHEY, SMNVEV (reference sequence). The junction had 6 bases not matched to a gene; V was cut back by 5 bases and J by 6 bases. The CDR3 is 14 residues long. The CDR3 is CASSRTGGWDGYTF. As DNA, the CDR3 is TGTGCCAGCAGTAGGACAGGGGGATGGGATGGCTACACCTTC.

There are a few counts of this clone. The chain combines TRBV7-3 with TRBJ2-1; D is possibly TRBD2 (5 bases). CDR1 SGHTA and CDR2 FQGTGA come from the germline V gene. The CDR3 runs to 13 residues. Trimming stripped 5 bases from V and 10 bases from J, with 15 bases between. CDR3 DNA: TGTGCCAGCAGCCCATCTGTGGGAGCGGAGCAGTTCTTC. Protein sequence: CASSPSVGAEQFF.

This clone qualifies as medium-sized. The J gene is TRBJ2-1, the V gene TRBV27; 8 bases map to TRBD2. CDR1 MNHEY and CDR2 SMNVEV come from the germline V gene (reference sequence). The V segment lost 7 bases and the J segment 4 bases; nucleotides outside the gene matches: 6. The CDR3 has 14 amino acids. The CDR3 nucleotides are TGTGCCAGCACCTCCAGCGGGGGTTACAATGAGCAGTTCTTC. Translating it yields CASTSSGGYNEQFF.

This clone has at least ten counts. The chain employs TRBV10-2 and TRBJ1-6, with D uncertain. Trimming took 6 bases from V and 5 from J, leaving 11 bases between them. The CDR3 is made up of 14 amino acids. Germline V CDR1 and CDR2: WSHSY, SAAADI. The CDR3: CASRLGDNNSPLHF. CDR3 nucleotide sequence: TGCGCCAGCAGGTTGGGAGACAATAATTCACCCCTCCACTTT.

This clone was observed many times. The gene calls are TRBV18 and TRBJ1-6; 8 bases are shared with TRBD1. CDR1 and CDR2 from the germline V gene are KGHSH and LQKENI. This CDR3 has 14 amino acids. V shed 3 bases, J shed 10 bases, and the junction held 5 bases outside the gene matches. For the CDR3, the DNA is TGTGCCAGCTCACCGACGGACAGGGAATCACCCCTCCACTTT. The encoded protein is CASSPTDRESPLHF.

This clone showed up many times. The V gene is TRBV11-2, the J gene TRBJ2-1; TRBD2 matches at 11 bases. The germline V gene has CDR1 SGHAT and CDR2 FQNNGV. The CDR3 runs to 14 residues. V shed 4 bases, J shed 10 bases, and the junction held 6 bases outside the gene matches. The CDR3 nucleotides read TGTGCCAGCAGCTCCATTTCTAGCGGGGGGGAGCAGTTCTTC. This translates into CASSSISSGGEQFF.

In this sample, this clone is medium-sized. This chain uses TRBV28 with TRBJ2-7; 15 bases agree with TRBD2. Trimming took 7 bases from V and 4 from J; bases not matched to a gene: 11. Germline loops: CDR1 MDHEN, CDR2 SYDVKM. CDR3 size: 17 residues. The CDR3 protein is CASMTQGGLAGGYEQYF. In DNA, the CDR3 is TGTGCCAGCATGACACAGGGGGGACTAGCGGGGGGATACGAGCAGTACTTC.

This clone was seen only a few times. The V call is TRBV3-1, the J call TRBJ1-1; unclear D gene. Trimming removed 4 bases from V and 5 bases from J, with 8 bases in between. CDR3 length: 12 residues. Germline values: CDR1 LGHDT, CDR2 YNNKEL (reference sequence). The CDR3 DNA reads TGTGCCAGCAGCCGTGCAAGGACTGAAGCTTTCTTT. The encoded protein is CASSRARTEAFF.

This clone was recorded a few times. J is TRBJ1-1 and V is TRBV11-2; D is possibly TRBD1 (6 bases). V was trimmed by 2 bases and J by 4 bases, leaving 14 bases between them. There are 15 residues in the CDR3. The germline V gene encodes CDR1 SGHAT and CDR2 FQNNGV. CDR3 coding DNA: TGTGCCAGCAGCTTATTGGGGGCTGGCAGCACTGAAGCTTTCTTT. Its translation is CASSLLGAGSTEAFF.

In this sample, this clone turned up many times. A much bigger clone sits one base away, suggesting this may be a read error. Other DNA sequences within the sample encode an identical CDR3. The chain carries TRBV11-2 and TRBJ1-1; no definite D call. Germline CDR1 SGHAT, CDR2 FQNNGV. The CDR3 covers 13 residues. CDR3 sequence reads: CAGSLGRNTEAFF. The DNA for the CDR3 is TGTGCCGGCAGCTTAGGCAGGAACACTGAAGCTTTCTTT. Full variable domain (rest looked up from reference TRBV11-2 and TRBJ1-1): EAGVAQSPRYKIIEKRQSVAFWCNPISGHATLYWYQQILGQGPKLLIQFQNNGVVDDSQLPKDRFSAERLKGVDSTLKIQPAKLEDSAVYLCAGSLGRNTEAFFGQGTRLTVV.

This clone was recorded a few times. This chain links TRBV12-3 or TRBV12-4 with TRBJ2-7; 8 nucleotides line up with TRBD2. The CDR3 spans 14 residues. V lost 3 bases, J lost 4 bases, and 5 bases stayed unmatched. The CDR3 coding sequence is TGTGCCAGCAGTTTCACCGGGAGGGAATACGAGCAGTACTTC. Its translation is CASSFTGREYEQYF.

This clone showed up just a few times. This sequence joins TRBV6-1 and TRBJ1-4, with no clear D. This CDR3 has 17 amino acids. The V end lost 6 bases, the J end lost 7 bases, and 24 bases lay between the germline ends. Germline CDR1 and CDR2: MNHNS and SASEGT. The chain's CDR3 is CASRPALGTRGPEKLFF. In DNA, the CDR3 is TGTGCCAGCAGACCCGCCTTAGGAACCCGAGGACCTGAAAAACTGTTTTTT.

The chain employs TRBV11-2 and TRBJ2-1, with TRBD2 matching over 10 bases. Looked up from germline, CDR1 is SGHAT and CDR2 is FQNNGV. J lost 14 bases, V lost 1 base, and 5 bases had no gene match. CDR3 length equals 13 residues. CDR3 region: CASSLALAGAKFF. DNA of the CDR3: TGTGCCAGCAGCTTAGCCCTAGCGGGAGCGAAGTTCTTC.

The table lists this clone with many counts. CDR3: CASSSRESTDTQYF. The CDR3 DNA reads as TGTGCCAGCAGCTCTAGAGAAAGCACAGATACGCAGTATTTT. The rearrangement uses TRBV7-2 and TRBJ2-3; D not certain. Germline V gene data show CDR1 as SGHTA and CDR2 as FQGNSA. The CDR3 has 14 amino acids. Between the trimmed V and J ends, which lost 4 bases and 0 bases, there was a span of 8 bases. Supplemented by reference TRBV7-2 and TRBJ2-3, the full variable domain reads GAGVSQSPSNKVTEKGKDVELRCDPISGHTALYWYRQSLGQGLEFLIYFQGNSAPDKSGLPSDRFSAERTGGSVSTLTIQRTQQEDSAVYLCASSSRESTDTQYFGPGTRLTVL.

In this sample, this clone turned up many times. A much larger clonotype is one base distant, so this may be a read error. J is TRBJ2-7 and V is TRBV3-1, with D possibly matching TRBD2 (5 bases). This CDR3 has 12 residues. The germline V gene has CDR1 LGHDT and CDR2 YNNKEL (reference sequence). CDR3 loop: CASSYSAYVQYF. In nucleotides, the CDR3 is TGTGCCAGCAGTTATAGCGCCTACGTGCAGTACTTC.

This chain uses TRBV7-3 with TRBJ2-3; 10 bases match TRBD1. The CDR3 loop spans 16 amino acids. Germline CDR1 is SGHTA and CDR2 is FQGTGA. V lost 5 bases to trimming and J lost 4 bases; unmatched junction nucleotides: 9. This chain's CDR3 is CASSPTGTGVSDTQYF. The CDR3 DNA reads TGTGCCAGCAGCCCCACCGGGACAGGGGTCTCAGATACGCAGTATTTT. Full variable domain (remainder filled in from reference TRBV7-3 and TRBJ2-3): GAGVSQTPSNKVTEKGKYVELRCDPISGHTALYWYRQSLGQGPEFLIYFQGTGAADDSGLPNDRFFAVRPEGSVSTLKIQRTERGDSAVYLCASSPTGTGVSDTQYFGPGTRLTVL.

The chain links TRBV7-2 to TRBJ2-7; D tentatively fits TRBD1 or TRBD2 (5 bases each). The V gene's germline CDR1 is SGHTA and CDR2 FQGNSA. V dropped 3 bases and J dropped 2 bases, with 14 bases sitting between them. This CDR3 comprises 15 residues. Here the CDR3 DNA reads TGTGCCAGCAGCTTGCACGGGACGGCTACCTACGAGCAGTACTTC. Translation gives CASSLHGTATYEQYF.

This clone was recorded a few times. The V and J genes are TRBV2 and TRBJ2-1, with 12 bases aligning to TRBD2. This CDR3 is built from 14 residues. Per germline, CDR1 SNHLY and CDR2 FYNNEI. The junction had 6 bases not matched to a gene; V was cut back by 6 bases and J by 9 bases. CDR3 sequence (DNA): TGTGCCAGCAGAGGACTAGCGGGGCTGAGTGAGCAGTTCTTC. This translates into CASRGLAGLSEQFF.

V is TRBV28 and J is TRBJ2-7; D unresolved. The V end was cut by 6 bases, the J end by 0 bases, with 18 bases between. CDR1 MDHEN and CDR2 SYDVKM come from the germline V gene. The CDR3 runs to 16 residues. This CDR3 reads CASSFLKGGSSYEQYF. CDR3 DNA: TGTGCCAGCAGCTTCCTCAAGGGTGGAAGCTCCTACGAGCAGTACTTC.

This clone was observed at least ten times. The chain recombines TRBV14 with TRBJ1-3; D is uncertain. Trimming removed 2 bases from V and 2 bases from J, with 7 bases in between. This CDR3 has 14 amino acids. Germline CDR1 is SGHDN and CDR2 is FVKESK. CDR3 amino acids: CASSQHGAGNTIYF. Written as DNA, the CDR3 is TGTGCCAGCAGCCAACACGGGGCTGGAAACACCATATATTTT.

This clone has a count of ten or more. The CDR3 here is CSANQDLTEAFF. The CDR3 DNA reads as TGCAGTGCTAATCAGGATCTCACTGAAGCTTTCTTT. V gene TRBV20-1 combines with J gene TRBJ1-1; D unclear. The CDR3 length is 12 residues. From germline, CDR1 is DFQATT and CDR2 SNEGSKA (reference sequence). Trimming shortened V by 4 bases and J by 4 bases, and 10 bases separated the two germline ends.

This clone occurred many times. The gene calls are TRBV7-8 and TRBJ2-7; D is possibly TRBD2 (6 bases). The CDR3 is 13 residues long. The germline CDR1 and CDR2 sequences are SGHVS and FQNEAQ. The ends were cut back, 6 bases at V and 0 bases at J, with 9 bases in the middle. CDR3 loop: CASRAGSSYEQYF. CDR3 in DNA: TGTGCCAGCAGGGCCGGGAGCTCCTACGAGCAGTACTTC.